The 23 T cell receptor beta chains below were found in one sample sequenced in a study of tissue T cells after allogeneic stem cell transplantation. Time point reported: mouse harvest day 7 after allogeneic transplant. Each mouse received 10^7 T-cell-depleted marrow cells plus 10^6 splenic CD5+ T cells by tail vein. Here immunoSEQ multiplex PCR was the method, and the copy in TCRdb shows in-frame clones only, minus some. This sample has about 3,000 clones, with approximately 60% found just once. The sequenced material came from gut tissue. All receptors come from a female BALB/c mouse given C57BL/6 T cells with graft-versus-host disease after an allogeneic hematopoietic cell transplant.

About this clone itself: Any gene name here is a mouse gene name. The read ends 1 residue shy of where the CDR3 ends; the end is completed using the germline J gene. The chain is built from TRBV26 and TRBJ2-5; no clear D. Deletions cut 2 bases from V and 0 bases from J, with 0 bases between. The CDR3 extends over 12 amino acids. Germline CDR1 reads KGHPV; CDR2 reads FQNQEV (reference sequence). CDR3 DNA, as far as it was read: TGTGCCAGCAGTCTGAACCAAGACACCCAGTAC. Translated, it gives CASSLNQDTQY. The whole CDR3 region reads CASSLNQDTQYF.

In the case of this clone: The germline and genes are mouse ones. The CDR3 extends 1 residue past the end of the read, so its final part is completed from the germline J gene. The chain recombines TRBV5 with TRBJ2-1; 9 bases are a match to TRBD2. Germline assignment: CDR1 LGHNA and CDR2 YNLKQL (reference sequence). The ends lost 0 bases at V and 3 bases at J; junction bases unmatched: 0. This CDR3 comprises 15 residues. The CDR3 spells CASSQDWGGYAEQFF. The sequenced CDR3 bases are TGTGCCAGCAGCCAAGACTGGGGGGGCTATGCTGAGCAGTTC.

Concerning this clone: Gene labels here are mouse ones. The read ends 1 residue shy of where the CDR3 ends; the end is completed using the germline J gene. V and J are TRBV13-1 and TRBJ2-7; tentatively, D is TRBD1 or TRBD2 (5 bases each). CDR1 and CDR2 (germline): NSHNY, SYGAGN. V dropped 2 bases and J dropped 7 bases, with 10 bases sitting between them. This CDR3 region has 12 residues. The DNA read from the CDR3 is TGTGCCAGCAGTGACGGAGGGGACGAACAGTAC. Its translation is CASSDGGDEQY. The entire CDR3 reads CASSDGGDEQYF.

About this clone: Here the gene names and germline are mouse. This CDR3 reads CASSAGANYAEQFF. The covered CDR3 bases are TGTGCCAGCAGTGCCGGGGCTAACTATGCTGAGCAGTTC. The rearrangement links TRBV13-1 to TRBJ2-1, with D perhaps matching TRBD1 or TRBD2 (5 bases each). The read halts 1 residue ahead of the CDR3 end, with the missing end drawn from the germline J gene. With 3 bases removed from V and 0 bases from J, the gap between germline ends came to 7 bases. This CDR3 has 14 amino acids. The germline gives CDR1 NSHNY, CDR2 SYGAGN.

Notes on this clone: The gene symbols are mouse symbols. The CDR3 end lies 1 residue beyond the end of the read and is filled in from the germline J gene. V and J are TRBV3 and TRBJ2-2; D ambiguous. The ends were cut back, 2 bases at V and 3 bases at J, with 4 bases in the middle. Germline CDR1 reads SNHLY; CDR2 reads FYNGKV (reference sequence). The CDR3 sequence is 13 residues long. CDR3 DNA, as far as it was read: TGTGCCAGCAGCTTAATGTACACCGGGCAGCTCTAC. Amino acid sequence: CASSLMYTGQLY. In full, the CDR3 reads CASSLMYTGQLYF.

Details on this clone: Genes and germline are mouse. Read data end 1 residue before the CDR3 end; the end is taken from the germline J gene. V gene TRBV23 combines with J gene TRBJ1-3; the table's D gene call, TRBD1, was not cross checked with the DNA. The V gene's germline CDR1 is KGHTA and CDR2 FQNQQP. CDR3 length: 16 residues. The CDR3 is CSSSQRDIYSGNTLYF. The CDR3 DNA, read in part, is TGCTCCAGCAGTCAAAGAGACATATATTCTGGAAATACGCTCTAT.

Notes on this clone: Genes and germline are mouse. The CDR3 extends 1 residue past the end of the read, so its final part is completed from the germline J gene. This chain uses TRBV26 with TRBJ2-2; no definite D call. Germline V lookup: CDR1 KGHPV, CDR2 FQNQEV (reference sequence). V lost 2 bases and J lost 0, with 4 bases in between. The CDR3 is 14 residues long. CDR3 region: CASSLATNTGQLYF. The part of the CDR3 DNA that was read is TGTGCCAGCAGTCTGGCAACAAACACCGGGCAGCTCTAC.

On this clone itself: Mouse gene names apply. The CDR3 extends 1 residue past the end of the read, so its final part is completed from the germline J gene. The chain is built from TRBV23 and TRBJ2-3; the table's D call of TRBD1 was not tested on the DNA. This CDR3 is built from 14 residues. CDR1 is KGHTA and CDR2 is FQNQQP in the germline V gene. The CDR3 loop is CSSSQTTSAETLYF. Incomplete CDR3 DNA: TGCTCCAGCAGTCAGACAACTAGTGCAGAAACGCTGTAT.

To note about this clone: Genes and germline are mouse. The sequence runs out 1 residue before the end of the CDR3; the remainder is reconstructed from the germline J gene. V usage is TRBV26 and J usage is TRBJ2-5, with 9 bases identical to TRBD1. The ends lost 7 bases at V and 7 bases at J; junction bases unmatched: 6. CDR3 length: 13 amino acids. In germline, CDR1 is KGHPV, CDR2 FQNQEV (reference sequence). The covered CDR3 bases are TGTGCCAGCAACCGGGACAGGGAGAACACCCAGTAC. It codes for CASNRDRENTQY. The CDR3 as a whole reads CASNRDRENTQYF.

Only a few counts were recorded for this clone. Mouse gene names and germline throughout. The read stops 1 residue short of the end of the CDR3; the missing end is completed from the germline J gene. The chain links TRBV19 to TRBJ2-3; D remains unclear. Germline lookup yields CDR1 FNHDT and CDR2 SITEND (reference sequence). Trimming cost V 0 bases and J 0 bases, with 5 bases left between them. CDR3 length: 14 residues. The CDR3 protein is CASSIVSSAETLYF. The DNA read from the CDR3 is TGTGCCAGCAGTATAGTCAGTAGTGCAGAAACGCTGTAT.

Remarks on this clone: All gene names here are mouse names. The CDR3 end falls 1 residue outside the read, so it is completed with the germline J gene. This rearrangement joins TRBV23 to TRBJ1-3. CDR1 and CDR2 from the germline V gene are KGHTA and FQNQQP. The CDR3 is 15 residues long. Partial CDR3 DNA: TGCTCCAGCAGTCAATCTGGGGGGTCTGGAAATACGCTCTAT. Protein sequence: CSSSQSGGSGNTLY. The entire CDR3 protein reads CSSSQSGGSGNTLYF.

A word on this clone: The genes are named according to mouse. Coverage ceases 1 residue before the CDR3 finishes, and the germline J gene fills in the end. This chain links TRBV20 with TRBJ2-1; 7 bases are shared with TRBD2. The V gene end was trimmed by 0 bases and the J gene end by 4 bases; junction bases not matched to a gene: 0. Germline loops: CDR1 GFQATS, CDR2 STVNSAI. The CDR3 covers 13 residues. The CDR3: CGAREGGYAEQFF. Incomplete CDR3 DNA: TGTGGTGCTAGGGAGGGGGGGTATGCTGAGCAGTTC.

As to this clone: Mouse gene names and germline throughout. Coverage ceases 1 residue before the CDR3 finishes, and the germline J gene fills in the end. The chain combines TRBV12-1 with TRBJ1-4; no firm D call. The germline CDR1 and CDR2 sequences are SGHSN and HYEKVE. V lost 1 base, J lost 4 bases, and 6 bases lay in between. This CDR3 contains 13 residues. The DNA read from the CDR3 is TGTGCCAGCTCTCTGCCAGTCAACGAAAGATTATTT. Translation: CASSLPVNERLF. The CDR3 as a whole reads CASSLPVNERLFF.

With regard to this clone: Germline and genes here are mouse. The CDR3 end is not reached by the read, which stops 1 residue before it; the germline J gene fills it in. This sample also contains other DNA sequences that code for the same CDR3. This chain connects TRBV26 to TRBJ1-2; D perhaps matches TRBD1 (5 bases). The CDR3 extends over 13 amino acids. Germline CDR1 KGHPV, CDR2 FQNQEV (reference sequence). Trimming shortened V by 4 bases and J by 0 bases, and 6 bases separated the two germline ends. CDR3 protein: CASSRQTNSDYTF. Partial CDR3 DNA: TGTGCCAGCAGTCGACAGACAAACTCCGACTACACC.

This clone has only a few counts. Mouse names are used for the genes. The read is 1 residue too short to cover the CDR3 end, so that end is filled in from the germline J gene. This sample includes further DNA sequences coding for the same CDR3. The chain carries TRBV26 and TRBJ2-7; no firm D call. Germline V gene sequence: CDR1 KGHPV, CDR2 FQNQEV (reference sequence). CDR3 length: 13 amino acids. V lost 0 bases to trimming and J lost 3 bases, with 6 bases between them. The CDR3 reads CASSLSISYEQYF. The DNA read from the CDR3 is TGTGCCAGCAGTCTGTCGATCAGCTATGAACAGTAC.

Concerning this clone: These gene names are mouse names. The read ends 1 residue early relative to the CDR3; the germline J gene fills the gap. The rearrangement links TRBV26 to TRBJ2-5, with D perhaps given as TRBD1 or TRBD2 (5 bases each). In germline, CDR1 is KGHPV, CDR2 FQNQEV (reference sequence). The CDR3 has 15 amino acids. V dropped 4 bases and J dropped 0 bases, with 11 bases sitting between them. The CDR3 sequence is CASSPYRDNQDTQYF. The DNA read from the CDR3 is TGTGCCAGCAGTCCCTACCGGGACAACCAAGACACCCAGTAC.

In the case of this clone: Gene and germline names: mouse. The read falls 1 residue short of the CDR3 end, and the missing part is taken from the germline J gene. V usage is TRBV3 and J usage is TRBJ2-2, with D unresolved. Between the trimmed V and J ends, which lost 4 bases and 0 bases, there was a span of 3 bases. Germline CDR1 reads SNHLY; CDR2 reads FYNGKV (reference sequence). The length of the CDR3 is 13 residues. This CDR3 reads CASSSPNTGQLYF. The part of the CDR3 DNA that was read is TGTGCCAGCAGCTCCCCAAACACCGGGCAGCTCTAC.

Concerning this clone itself: Gene names denote mouse genes. The read comes to an end 1 residue before the CDR3 does, leaving the germline J gene to fill in the end. The chain carries TRBV26 and TRBJ2-3; 9 bases agree with TRBD2. CDR3 size: 16 residues. V trimming: 1 base; J trimming: 0 bases; junction bases outside the gene matches: 2. Germline V lookup: CDR1 KGHPV, CDR2 FQNQEV (reference sequence). The CDR3 loop reads CASSLLLGGSAETLYF. The CDR3 DNA, read in part, is TGTGCCAGCAGTCTGTTACTGGGGGGTAGTGCAGAAACGCTGTAT.

Comments on this clone: Any gene name here is a mouse gene name. The sequenced fragment ends 1 residue before the CDR3 boundary, so the rest is inferred from the germline J gene. V gene TRBV23 combines with J gene TRBJ1-6. TRBJ1-6 is an open reading frame, and its role is uncertain. The germline gives CDR1 KGHTA, CDR2 FQNQQP. This CDR3 has 16 residues. CDR3 DNA, as far as it was read: TGCTCCAGCAGTCAATCGACGGGGGCGTATAATTCGCCCCTCTAC. Encoded protein: CSSSQSTGAYNSPLY. In full, the CDR3 reads CSSSQSTGAYNSPLYF.

Note on this clone: The germline and genes are mouse ones. The read ends 1 residue shy of where the CDR3 ends; the end is completed using the germline J gene. This chain uses TRBV26 with TRBJ2-5, with D uncertain. The germline V and J ends were trimmed by 4 bases and 0 bases, with 8 bases remaining between them. This CDR3 comprises 14 residues. Germline V gene sequence: CDR1 KGHPV, CDR2 FQNQEV (reference sequence). CDR3: CASSPTINQDTQYF. The CDR3 DNA, read in part, is TGTGCCAGCAGTCCGACAATTAACCAAGACACCCAGTAC.

Concerning this clone: The genes and germline here are from mouse. The CDR3 end is not reached by the read, which stops 1 residue before it; the germline J gene fills it in. V and J are TRBV26 and TRBJ2-3; 8 nucleotides agree with TRBD2. Losses at the gene ends were 4 bases for V and 0 bases for J; bases not matched to a gene: 6. The V gene's germline CDR1 is KGHPV and CDR2 FQNQEV (reference sequence). The CDR3 has 16 amino acids. The covered CDR3 bases are TGTGCCAGCAGTCCAACTGGGGGCCTTAGTGCAGAAACGCTGTAT. Translation gives CASSPTGGLSAETLY. The entire CDR3 sequence reads CASSPTGGLSAETLYF. Full variable domain (outside the CDR3, taken from reference TRBV26 and TRBJ2-3): NSKVIQTPRYLVKGQGQKAKMRCIPEKGHPVVFWYQQNKNNEFKFLINFQNQEVLQQIDMTEKRFSAECPSNSPCSLEIQSSEAGDSALYLCASSPTGGLSAETLYFGSGTRLTVL.

On this clone: Gene and germline names: mouse. Sequencing ends 1 residue short of the CDR3 end; the germline J gene provides the rest. V and J are TRBV3 and TRBJ2-1; 7 bases fit TRBD2. Losses at the gene ends were 4 bases for V and 3 bases for J; bases not matched to a gene: 3. The CDR3 has 14 residues. Germline V gene data show CDR1 as SNHLY and CDR2 as FYNGKV (reference sequence). The sequenced CDR3 bases are TGTGCCAGCAGCTGGACTGGTGCCTATGCTGAGCAGTTC. Encoded protein: CASSWTGAYAEQF. The entire CDR3 is CASSWTGAYAEQFF.

With regard to this clone: Genes and germline are mouse. The read stops 1 residue short of the end of the CDR3; the missing end is completed from the germline J gene. The chain couples TRBV16 to TRBJ1-4, with D possibly TRBD1 on 5 matching bases. CDR3 size: 15 residues. V lost 3 bases and J 2 bases, leaving 10 bases between the germline ends. The V gene's germline CDR1 is SGHSA and CDR2 FRNQAP. CDR3 bases read: TGTGCAAGCAGCTTCCTCGACAGATCCAACGAAAGATTATTT. Residues: CASSFLDRSNERLF. The whole CDR3 reads CASSFLDRSNERLFF.